These 20 T cell receptor beta chains share one sample of origin, sequenced in a study of blood T cells in healthy people across ages. Alongside a J-beta primer mix, a sample-barcoded 5' primer served in a second PCR lasting roughly 6 to 12 cycles. Each CDR3 protein is one row after TCRdb ran MiXCR on the 5' RACE reads. The data hold about 1,500,000 distinct CDR3 sequences, with 28% observed a single time. Sequencing was performed on blood. These receptors were collected from a woman under 40 in good health.

This clonotype has at least ten counts. V gene TRBV4-1 combines with J gene TRBJ2-5, with a tentative D call TRBD1 (6 bases). Trimming took 8 bases from V and 5 from J, leaving 12 bases between them. Per germline, CDR1 MGHRA and CDR2 YSYEKL. The CDR3 is made up of 12 amino acids. The DNA for the CDR3 is TGCGCCAGCCTACAGGGCCTCGAGACCCAGTACTTC. Its translation: CASLQGLETQYF.

In its sample, this clonotype was seen once. The junction shows a germline mismatch at one end, possibly a read error. The chain uses TRBV28 and TRBJ2-7; D uncertain. There are 13 residues in the CDR3. Germline CDR1 MDHEN, CDR2 SYDVKM. In DNA form, the CDR3 reads TGTGCCAGCATAGGCCCGAGCTCCTACGAGCGGTACTTC. Its translation is CASIGPSSYERYF.

This clonotype was counted between two and nine times. The J gene is TRBJ1-4, the V gene TRBV5-1; TRBD1 agrees at 9 bases. CDR1 and CDR2 (germline): SGHRS, YFSETQ. The J segment lost 6 bases and the V segment lost 4 bases, leaving 7 bases of the junction unmatched. This CDR3 has 15 amino acids. The CDR3 region is CASSLRQGGDEKLFF. In DNA, the CDR3 is TGCGCCAGCAGCCTTAGACAGGGGGGTGATGAAAAACTGTTTTTT.

The gene calls are TRBV5-1 and TRBJ1-2; 7 nucleotides line up with TRBD1. The length of the CDR3 is 16 residues. Germline V gene data show CDR1 as SGHRS and CDR2 as YFSETQ. The J segment lost 6 bases and the V segment lost 3 bases, leaving 14 bases of the junction unmatched. Written as DNA, the CDR3 is TGCGCCAGCAGCTGGGGACCAGACAGGGTTGGGGATGGCTACACCTTC. Translated, it gives CASSWGPDRVGDGYTF.

CDR3 DNA: TGTGCCAGCAGCTCTTTCGGGGCCCAGTACTTC. Translated, it gives CASSSFGAQYF. This chain links TRBV7-2 with TRBJ2-7; D is perhaps TRBD1 or TRBD2 (5 bases each). Germline V gives CDR1 SGHTA, CDR2 FQGNSA. The CDR3 has 11 residues. V dropped 4 bases and J dropped 10 bases, with 11 bases sitting between them.

This rearrangement joins TRBV5-1 to TRBJ1-1, with a tentative D call TRBD1 (6 bases). Deletions cut 3 bases from V and 0 bases from J, with 12 bases between. CDR1 SGHRS and CDR2 YFSETQ come from the germline V gene. CDR3 size: 15 residues. In nucleotides, the CDR3 is TGCGCCAGCAGCTCTGGACAGCCGTTGAACACTGAAGCTTTCTTT. It codes for CASSSGQPLNTEAFF.

J is TRBJ1-1 and V is TRBV7-9; possible D gene TRBD1, 5 bases. The CDR3 extends over 16 amino acids. Germline loops: CDR1 SEHNR, CDR2 FQNEAQ (reference sequence). V lost 1 base and J 2 bases, leaving 14 bases between the germline ends. The CDR3 here is CASSLEGNLGNTEAFF. CDR3 coding DNA: TGTGCCAGCAGCTTAGAGGGGAACCTCGGAAACACTGAAGCTTTCTTT.

Ten or more counts support this clonotype. The genes are TRBV20-1 and TRBJ2-5; D tentatively reads TRBD1 or TRBD2 (5 bases each). The CDR3 has 14 amino acids. In germline, CDR1 is DFQATT, CDR2 SNEGSKA (reference sequence). Trimming cost V 5 bases and J 2 bases, with 15 bases left between them. This chain's CDR3 is CSALGPPNQETQYF. The CDR3 nucleotides are TGCAGTGCTCTGGGACCTCCAAATCAAGAGACCCAGTACTTC.

V usage is TRBV20-1 and J usage is TRBJ1-2, with D uncertain. There are 13 residues in the CDR3. With 1 base removed from V and 0 bases from J, the gap between germline ends came to 6 bases. Per germline, CDR1 DFQATT and CDR2 SNEGSKA (reference sequence). The CDR3 DNA sequence: TGCAGTGCTAGAGCCGGAACTAACTATGGCTACACCTTC. It is translated as CSARAGTNYGYTF.

On this clonotype itself: One end of the junction fails to match germline, which may point to a read error. V usage is TRBV7-2 and J usage is TRBJ2-4, with D uncertain. CDR1 is SGHTA and CDR2 is FQGNSA in the germline V gene. This CDR3 has 13 amino acids. The CDR3: CANSDIPKNIQYF. CDR3 bases: TGTGCCAACAGCGATATCCCCAAAAACATTCAGTACTTC.

In its sample, this clonotype was seen many times. The chain couples TRBV20-1 to TRBJ2-1; D remains ambiguous. Per the germline V gene, CDR1 is DFQATT and CDR2 is SNEGSKA (reference sequence). Trimming removed 1 base at V and 2 bases at J, with 12 bases between. The CDR3 is made up of 15 amino acids. The CDR3 DNA reads TGCAGTGCTAGAGTGGTGGGCGCAGCCTACAATGAGCAGTTCTTC. Its protein product is CSARVVGAAYNEQFF.

The chain links TRBV5-1 to TRBJ2-1; D remains ambiguous. The germline V gene has CDR1 SGHRS and CDR2 YFSETQ. V lost 4 bases and J 9 bases, leaving 17 bases between the germline ends. The CDR3 extends over 14 amino acids. The CDR3 reads CASSPGPAGGEQFF. In DNA form, the CDR3 reads TGCGCCAGCAGCCCCGGCCCCGCAGGCGGTGAGCAGTTCTTC.

In its sample, this clonotype was seen a few times. A much bigger clone sits one base away, suggesting this may be a read error. V is TRBV9 and J is TRBJ2-7; maybe TRBD1 (6 bases). The CDR3 spans 15 residues. The germline V gene encodes CDR1 SGDLS and CDR2 YYNGEE. Deletions cut 4 bases from V and 3 bases from J, with 17 bases between. The CDR3 sequence: CASSPSRGRGYEQYF. For the CDR3, the DNA is TGTGCCAGCAGCCCGAGCAGGGGTCGGGGCTACGAGCAGTACTTC.

This clonotype was found a few times. The rearrangement links TRBV12-3 or TRBV12-4 to TRBJ2-7; D call uncertain. Between the trimmed V and J ends, which lost 3 bases and 7 bases, there was a span of 13 bases. The CDR3 totals 13 residues. The CDR3 loop reads CASSFESLGEQYF. CDR3 nucleotide sequence: TGTGCCAGCAGTTTCGAAAGCCTGGGGGAGCAGTACTTC.

Only a few counts were recorded for this clonotype. Just one base apart from a much larger clone, this may be a read error. The chain joins TRBV15 to TRBJ2-4, with a possible D match to TRBD1 (5 bases). The DNA end favors TRBJ2-7, so the J call may be wrong. The CDR3 extends over 13 amino acids. The germline V gene encodes CDR1 LNHNV and CDR2 YYDKDF (reference sequence). The CDR3 nucleotides are TGTGCCACCAGCGGACAAAAGGGCTACGAGCAGTACTTC. Protein sequence: CATSGQKGYEQYF.

This clonotype was observed a handful of times. The gene calls are TRBV20-1 and TRBJ1-5; D possibly corresponds to TRBD1 (6 bases). This CDR3 contains 14 residues. CDR1 DFQATT and CDR2 SNEGSKA come from the germline V gene (reference sequence). The V gene lost 5 bases and the J gene lost 1 base, with 12 bases spanning the gap. CDR3 region: CSARSGTSNQPQHF. Written as DNA, the CDR3 is TGCAGTGCTCGATCCGGGACAAGCAATCAGCCCCAGCATTTT.

This chain joins TRBV21-1 and TRBJ2-5; the table's D gene call, TRBD1, was not cross checked with the DNA. TRBJ2-7 matches the DNA end more closely, so the J call is doubtful. TRBV21-1 is a documented pseudogene. The CDR3 spans 15 residues. The CDR3 nucleotides are TGTGCCAGCAGCAAAGGACAGACCCTGGCGTACGAGCAGTACTTC. This codes for CASSKGQTLAYEQYF.

This clonotype has just a few counts. The chain recombines TRBV11-2 with TRBJ2-6, with 9 positions matching TRBD1. From germline, CDR1 is SGHAT and CDR2 FQNNGV. The CDR3 sequence is 16 residues long. With V trimmed by 7 bases and J by 4 bases, 8 bases remained unmatched. CDR3 coding DNA: TGTGCCAGCACCTCCACAGGGGGCTACGGGGCCAACGTCCTGACTTTC. It is translated as CASTSTGGYGANVLTF.

This clonotype was seen only once. The V call is TRBV5-5, the J call TRBJ1-2, with no clear D. The length of the CDR3 is 15 residues. CDR1 and CDR2 (germline): SGHKS, YYEKEE (reference sequence). Trimming pared 0 bases from V and 4 bases from J, leaving 13 bases between. The CDR3 coding sequence is TGTGCCAGCAGCTTGGAGGCAGCAGCGGGCTATGGCTACACCTTC. This encodes CASSLEAAAGYGYTF.

The V call is TRBV27, the J call TRBJ2-4; D possibly corresponds to TRBD1 (5 bases). The DNA end is more similar to TRBJ2-7, so the J call may be wrong. CDR3 size: 14 residues. CDR1 is MNHEY and CDR2 is SMNVEV in the germline V gene (reference sequence). The CDR3 loop is CASSLGPGSREQYF. The DNA of the CDR3 is TGTGCCAGCAGTTTGGGGCCTGGAAGTCGCGAGCAGTACTTC.